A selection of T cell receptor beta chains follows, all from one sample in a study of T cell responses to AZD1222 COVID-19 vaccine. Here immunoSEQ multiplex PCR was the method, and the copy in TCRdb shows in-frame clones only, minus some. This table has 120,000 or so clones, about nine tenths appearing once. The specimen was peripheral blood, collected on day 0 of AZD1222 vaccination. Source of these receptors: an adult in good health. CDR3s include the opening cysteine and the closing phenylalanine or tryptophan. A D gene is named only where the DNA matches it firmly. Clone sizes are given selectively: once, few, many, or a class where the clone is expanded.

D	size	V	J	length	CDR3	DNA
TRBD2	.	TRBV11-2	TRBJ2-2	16	CASRPAGRERTGELFF	TGTGCCAGCAGGCCAGCGGGGCGGGAGAGAACCGGGGAGCTGTTTTTT
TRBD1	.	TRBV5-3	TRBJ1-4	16	CARSCRQGADGEKLFF	TGTGCCAGAAGCTGCCGACAGGGGGCTGACGGTGAAAAACTGTTTTTT
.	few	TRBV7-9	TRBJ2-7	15	CASSSVGGVRGIGYF	TGTGCCAGCAGCTCCGTCGGAGGGGTACGAGGGATAGGATACTTC
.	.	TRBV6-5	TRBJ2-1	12	CASSQQGNEQFF	TGTGCCAGCAGTCAACAGGGAAATGAGCAGTTCTTC
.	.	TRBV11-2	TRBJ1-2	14	CASSLVSGVEGYTF	TGTGCCAGCAGCTTAGTCTCAGGGGTTGAGGGCTACACCTTC
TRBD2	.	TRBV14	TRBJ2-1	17	CASSQGLAGGPSYEQFF	TGTGCCAGCAGCCAAGGACTAGCGGGGGGGCCGTCTTATGAGCAGTTCTTC
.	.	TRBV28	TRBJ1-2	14	CASRSRIFNYGYTF	TGTGCCAGCCGTTCGCGCATTTTTAACTATGGCTACACCTTC
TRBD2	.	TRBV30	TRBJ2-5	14	CAWSGTSGEETQYF	TGTGCCTGGAGTGGGACTAGCGGGGAAGAGACCCAGTACTTC
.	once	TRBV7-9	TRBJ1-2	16	CASSFAFFRSGYGYTF	TGTGCCAGCAGCTTCGCCTTTTTCCGATCGGGGTATGGCTACACCTTC
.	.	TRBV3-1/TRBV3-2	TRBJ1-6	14	CASSQGTNNSPLHF	TGTGCCAGCAGCCAGGGGACAAATAATTCACCCCTCCACTTT
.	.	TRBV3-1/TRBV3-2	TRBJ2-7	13	CASSHSSGGEQYF	TGTGCCAGCAGCCACTCGAGTGGGGGCGAGCAGTACTTC
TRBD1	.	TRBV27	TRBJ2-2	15	CASRPGTANTGELFF	TGTGCCAGCAGACCCGGGACAGCGAACACCGGGGAGCTGTTTTTT
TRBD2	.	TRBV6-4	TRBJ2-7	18	CASSGPPAISGGTYEQYF	TGTGCCAGCAGTGGCCCCCCCGCTATTTCGGGGGGTACCTACGAGCAGTACTTC
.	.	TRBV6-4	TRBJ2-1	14	CASSPQQPPDEQFF	TGTGCCAGCAGCCCTCAACAACCCCCCGATGAGCAGTTCTTC
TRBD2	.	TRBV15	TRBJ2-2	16	CATSRLTSGYTGELFF	TGTGCCACCAGCAGACTCACTAGCGGGTACACCGGGGAGCTGTTTTTT
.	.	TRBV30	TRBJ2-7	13	CAWSVQTGYEQYF	TGTGCCTGGAGTGTACAGACAGGTTACGAGCAGTACTTC
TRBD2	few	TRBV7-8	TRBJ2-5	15	CASSTQRGGRETQYF	TGTGCCAGCAGCACCCAGCGGGGGGGCCGTGAGACCCAGTACTTC
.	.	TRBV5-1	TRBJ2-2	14	CASSPAVDTGELFF	TGCGCCAGCAGCCCAGCGGTGGACACCGGGGAGCTGTTTTTT
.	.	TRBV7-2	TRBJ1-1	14	CASSSRGGLGEAFF	TGTGCCAGCAGCTCTAGAGGGGGGCTCGGTGAAGCTTTCTTT
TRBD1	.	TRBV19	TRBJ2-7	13	CASSTGQGYEQYF	TGTGCCAGTAGTACCGGACAGGGCTACGAGCAGTACTTC
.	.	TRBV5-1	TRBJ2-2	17	CASSLKDNPSNTGELFF	TGCGCCAGCAGCTTGAAGGACAACCCTTCGAACACCGGGGAGCTGTTTTTT
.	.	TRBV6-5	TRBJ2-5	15	CASSYVGRVGETQYF	TGTGCCAGCAGTTACGTGGGTCGAGTTGGAGAGACCCAGTACTTC
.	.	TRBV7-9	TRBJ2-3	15	CASTPPPRGTDTQYF	TGTGCCAGCACCCCTCCTCCGAGGGGCACAGATACGCAGTATTTT
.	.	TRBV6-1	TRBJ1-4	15	CASSEVTETNEKLFF	TGTGCCAGCAGTGAAGTTACGGAAACTAATGAAAAACTGTTTTTT
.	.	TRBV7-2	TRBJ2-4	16	CASSLGLGLVKNIQYF	TGTGCCAGCAGTTTGGGGTTGGGACTGGTTAAAAACATTCAGTACTTC
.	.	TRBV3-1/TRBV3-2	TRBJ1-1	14	CASSQGTFGTEAFF	TGTGCCAGCAGCCAAGGGACTTTCGGGACTGAAGCTTTCTTT
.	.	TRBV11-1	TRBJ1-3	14	CASSQRFIGNTIYF	TGTGCCAGCAGCCAGAGGTTCATTGGAAACACCATATATTTT
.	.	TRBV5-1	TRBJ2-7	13	CASSSSPMGEQYF	TGCGCCAGCAGCTCCTCCCCCATGGGGGAGCAGTACTTC
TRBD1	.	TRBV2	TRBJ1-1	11	CASSPDRVAFF	TGTGCCAGCAGTCCGGACAGGGTGGCTTTCTTT
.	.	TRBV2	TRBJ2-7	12	CASRRVTYEQYF	TGTGCCAGCAGGCGGGTTACCTACGAGCAGTACTTC
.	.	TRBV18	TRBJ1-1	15	CASSPREEMNTEAFF	TGTGCCAGCTCACCACGTGAAGAAATGAACACTGAAGCTTTCTTT
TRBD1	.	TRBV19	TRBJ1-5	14	CASSIGTGYQPQHF	TGTGCCAGTAGTATCGGGACAGGGTATCAGCCCCAGCATTTT
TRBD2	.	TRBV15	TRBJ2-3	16	CATSRDRGGGLNTQYF	TGTGCCACCAGCAGAGATCGAGGCGGGGGGCTGAATACGCAGTATTTT
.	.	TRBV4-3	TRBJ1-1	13	CASSQAQAAEAFF	TGCGCCAGCAGCCAAGCCCAGGCGGCTGAAGCTTTCTTT
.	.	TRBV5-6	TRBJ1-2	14	CASSPTGSGYGYTF	TGTGCCAGCAGCCCCACCGGGAGCGGATATGGCTACACCTTC
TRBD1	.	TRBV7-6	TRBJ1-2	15	CASSPGPTGDYGYTF	TGTGCCAGCAGCCCCGGACCGACAGGGGACTATGGCTACACCTTC
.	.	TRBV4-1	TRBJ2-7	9	CASYYEQYF	TGCGCCAGTTACTACGAGCAGTACTTC
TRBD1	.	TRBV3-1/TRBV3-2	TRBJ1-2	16	CASSPRQGASVGGYTF	TGTGCCAGCAGCCCAAGACAGGGGGCGAGTGTGGGTGGCTACACCTTC
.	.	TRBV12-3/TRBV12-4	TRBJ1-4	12	CASHRQEGKLFF	TGTGCCAGCCACCGACAGGAGGGAAAACTGTTTTTT
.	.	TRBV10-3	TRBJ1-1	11	CAIMENTEAFF	TGTGCCATCATGGAGAACACTGAAGCTTTCTTT